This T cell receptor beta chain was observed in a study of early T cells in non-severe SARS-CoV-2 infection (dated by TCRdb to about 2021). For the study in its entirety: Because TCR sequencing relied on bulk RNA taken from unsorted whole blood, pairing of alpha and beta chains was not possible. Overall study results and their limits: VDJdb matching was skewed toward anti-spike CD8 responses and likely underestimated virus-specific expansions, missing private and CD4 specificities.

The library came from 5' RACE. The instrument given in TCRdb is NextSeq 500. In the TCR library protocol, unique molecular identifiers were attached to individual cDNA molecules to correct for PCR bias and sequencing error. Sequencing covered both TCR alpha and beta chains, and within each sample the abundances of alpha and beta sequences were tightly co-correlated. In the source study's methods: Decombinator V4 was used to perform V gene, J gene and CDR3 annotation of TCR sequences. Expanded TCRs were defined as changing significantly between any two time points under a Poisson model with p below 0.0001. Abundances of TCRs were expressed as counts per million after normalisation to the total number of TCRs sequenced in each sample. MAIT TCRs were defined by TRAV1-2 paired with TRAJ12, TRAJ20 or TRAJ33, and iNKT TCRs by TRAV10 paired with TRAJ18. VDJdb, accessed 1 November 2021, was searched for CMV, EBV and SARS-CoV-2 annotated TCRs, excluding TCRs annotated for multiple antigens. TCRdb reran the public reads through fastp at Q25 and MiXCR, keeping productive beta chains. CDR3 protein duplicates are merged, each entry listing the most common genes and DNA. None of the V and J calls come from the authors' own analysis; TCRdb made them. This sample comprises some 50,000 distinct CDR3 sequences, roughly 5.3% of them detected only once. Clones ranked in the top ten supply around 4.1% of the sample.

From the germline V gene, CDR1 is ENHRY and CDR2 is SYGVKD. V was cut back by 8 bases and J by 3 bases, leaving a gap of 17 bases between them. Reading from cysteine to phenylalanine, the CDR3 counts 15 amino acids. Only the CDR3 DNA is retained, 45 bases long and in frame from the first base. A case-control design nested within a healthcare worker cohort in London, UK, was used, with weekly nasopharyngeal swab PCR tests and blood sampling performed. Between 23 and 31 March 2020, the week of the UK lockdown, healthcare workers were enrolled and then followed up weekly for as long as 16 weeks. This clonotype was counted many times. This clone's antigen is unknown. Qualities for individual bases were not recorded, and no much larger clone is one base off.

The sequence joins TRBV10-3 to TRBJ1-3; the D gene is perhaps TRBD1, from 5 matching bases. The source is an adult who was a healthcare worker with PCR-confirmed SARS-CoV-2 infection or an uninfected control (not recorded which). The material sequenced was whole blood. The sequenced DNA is TGTGCCATCGGCCGCCAGGGCCTCGTTGGAAACACCATATATTTT. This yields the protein CAIGRQGLVGNTIYF.